The clone carrying this TCR beta chain was counted a few times. Its antigen is currently unknown. This specimen includes other DNA sequences encoding the same CDR3. These data come from a study of shared clonotypes between healthy human individuals. Study outcomes and limitations: The sampled material consisted only of blood, and tissue repertoires are likely to differ. Lower generation probabilities were found for non-shared clonotypes than for those shared by all four donors. Even with large depth, rarefaction showed that sorted-subset sequencing was incomplete.

Repertoires were generated with immunoSEQ multiplex PCR, while TCRdb's copy carries only in-frame clones and drops some. The sample consists of over 2,000,000 clones, around 93% of them appearing once. The CDR3 has 13 amino acids. Germline V CDR1 and CDR2: MNHEY, SMNVEV (reference sequence). Trimming shortened V by 1 base and J by 3 bases, and 7 bases separated the two germline ends. CD8 cells classed as naive were CD45RO-negative and positively selected for CCR7, excluding terminally differentiated effector memory CD45RA+ cells. The J gene is TRBJ2-7, the V gene TRBV27; D remains ambiguous. The TCR was taken from a man aged 18 to 29 in good health. Some clones in this sample may be carry-over from other donors' samples. The source material was naive CD8+ T cells from PBMCs. The CDR3 coding sequence is TGTGCCAGCAGTTTATACCCCGGCTACGAGCAGTACTTC. Residues: CASSLYPGYEQYF.